Detailed here is one T cell receptor (beta chain). Its antigen is not identified. CDR3 size: 15 residues. Trimming pared 2 bases from V and 0 bases from J, leaving 11 bases between. This sample was included in a study of T cell responses to AZD1222 COVID-19 vaccine. Study-level points and caveats: Spike-specific TCR breadth and depth grew following two AZD1222 doses. There were mostly white British donors and more females than males, and clonal diversity was possibly underestimated.

Investigators merged groups given second doses at roughly 4 or roughly 12 weeks. The assay was immunoSEQ multiplex PCR, and TCRdb's table has in-frame clones only and misses some. The sample shows roughly 84,000 clones, over 75% of them seen only once. The sample here was peripheral blood, taken 28 days after the second AZD1222 dose. This receptor was obtained from an adult who received the AZD1222 COVID-19 vaccine. The V gene is TRBV5-3, the J gene TRBJ1-1, with D possibly matching TRBD1 (6 bases). TRBV5-3 is marked as an open reading frame, function uncertain. The CDR3 DNA is TGTGCCAGAAGCTTAACCAGGGGAATGAACACTGAAGCTTTCTTT. Translated: CARSLTRGMNTEAFF.